The 7 T cell receptor beta chains below all came from one sample that was sequenced in a study of T cell responses to AZD1222 COVID-19 vaccine. Clones were read by immunoSEQ multiplex PCR, and TCRdb kept only the in-frame ones, dropping some. The data show about 130,000 clones, with about 90% seen just once and approximately 2% held by the top ten. The material sequenced was peripheral blood, taken on day 0 of AZD1222 vaccination. The receptors were sampled from an adult in good health.

This chain connects TRBV5-1 to TRBJ1-2, with D perhaps TRBD1 (6 bases). Germline V gene data show CDR1 as SGHRS and CDR2 as YFSETQ. Trimming removed 4 bases from V and 2 bases from J, with 9 bases in between. The CDR3 sequence is 13 residues long. In DNA form, the CDR3 reads TGCGCCAGCAGCCCAGGACAGAACTATGGCTACACCTTC. Translating it yields CASSPGQNYGYTF.

This chain uses TRBV11-3 with TRBJ2-5; 7 nucleotides align to TRBD2. Germline loops: CDR1 SGHNT, CDR2 YENEEA. J gave up 5 bases and V 0 bases, and 6 bases lay outside the gene matches. The CDR3 sequence is 15 residues long. Here the CDR3 DNA reads TGTGCCAGCAGCTTAGATGGGGGGGGTCCTGAGACCCAGTACTTC. Translating it yields CASSLDGGGPETQYF.

The V call is TRBV5-5, the J call TRBJ1-4, with TRBD1 as a possible D gene (6 bases). The CDR3 loop spans 15 amino acids. Trimming pared 2 bases from V and 8 bases from J, leaving 16 bases between. Germline V gene sequence: CDR1 SGHKS, CDR2 YYEKEE (reference sequence). CDR3 sequence reads: CASSFFGTPPEKLFF. The CDR3 nucleotides read TGTGCCAGCAGCTTCTTCGGGACACCCCCGGAAAAACTGTTTTTT.

The rearrangement links TRBV9 to TRBJ2-5, with TRBD2 matching over 12 bases. The CDR3 has 16 amino acids. The V and J ends lost 3 bases and 4 bases, in that order; junction bases with no gene match: 7. CDR1 and CDR2 (germline): SGDLS, YYNGEE. CDR3 protein: CASSGATSGGGETQYF. The CDR3 region has the DNA TGTGCCAGCAGCGGAGCGACTAGCGGGGGTGGAGAGACCCAGTACTTC.

With regard to this clone: A read error may account for a junction end that differs from germline. The rearrangement uses TRBV7-7 and TRBJ2-5, with D hard to call. This CDR3 region has 15 residues. The V gene's germline CDR1 is SSHAT and CDR2 FNYEAQ (reference sequence). CDR3 nucleotide sequence: TGTGCTAGCAGCTTAGGTTGGTCGCCTGGGGAGACCCAGTACTTC. Protein product: CASSLGWSPGETQYF.

The chain has TRBV10-3 and TRBJ1-4; D uncertain. The length of the CDR3 is 12 residues. Trimming removed 0 bases at V and 8 bases at J, with 4 bases between. Germline-derived CDR1 and CDR2 are ENHRY and SYGVKD. CDR3 region: CAISESREKLFF. CDR3 coding DNA: TGTGCCATCAGTGAGTCGCGGGAAAAACTGTTTTTT.

V gene TRBV28 combines with J gene TRBJ1-5; perhaps TRBD1 as D (5 bases). The CDR3 totals 15 residues. Trimming left V 1 base short and J 0 bases short, with 7 bases between. Germline-derived CDR1 and CDR2 are MDHEN and SYDVKM. CDR3 in DNA: TGTGCCAGCAGTTTATCGACAGATAGCAATCAGCCCCAGCATTTT. Amino acid sequence: CASSLSTDSNQPQHF.